What follows is one T cell receptor (beta chain) and its context. Its antigen is currently unknown. The authors ran a second PCR of roughly 7 to 11 cycles using a sample-barcoded 5' primer and a J-beta primer mix. Every cDNA molecule bore a tag from a template-switch adaptor containing 12 random nucleotides. TCRdb called the 5' RACE reads again in MiXCR, with one record for every CDR3 protein. The data contain more than 650,000 distinct CDR3 sequences, 22% of them singletons. CDR3 length: 12 amino acids. Germline CDR1 is LGHNA and CDR2 is YNFKEQ. The V and J ends lost 10 bases and 7 bases, in that order; junction bases with no gene match: 9. This sample was included in a study of blood T cells in healthy people across ages. Study conclusions and caveats: Age advanced and TCR beta diversity per million T cells fell, roughly linearly.

The V gene is TRBV4-2, the J gene TRBJ1-2, with 7 bases fitting TRBD1. The source is a man aged 70 or older in good health. Sequenced material: blood. The CDR3 coding sequence is TGTGCCACCTCAGACAGGGTTGGTGGCTACACCTTC. Its translation is CATSDRVGGYTF.